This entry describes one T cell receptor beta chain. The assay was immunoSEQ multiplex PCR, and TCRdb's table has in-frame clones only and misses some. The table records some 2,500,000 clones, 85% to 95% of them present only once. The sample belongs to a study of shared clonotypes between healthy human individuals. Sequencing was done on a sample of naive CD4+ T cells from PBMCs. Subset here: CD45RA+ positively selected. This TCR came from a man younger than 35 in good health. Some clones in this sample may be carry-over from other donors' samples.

The CDR3 sequence is CASSLGPDEQYF. The DNA of the CDR3 is TGTGCCAGCAGCTTAGGCCCTGACGAGCAGTACTTC. The V call is TRBV11-2, the J call TRBJ2-7; the D is unclear. This CDR3 is 12 amino acids long. Germline CDR1 SGHAT, CDR2 FQNNGV. Between the trimmed V and J ends, which lost 1 base and 5 bases, there was a span of 6 bases.